This T cell receptor beta chain was obtained from a study of T cell repertoires in cytomegalovirus infection. Study in general: In the study, CMV epitopes included recently identified HLA-C-restricted and well-studied HLA-B-restricted ones. Public TCR beta signatures provided an indication of both CMV infection and a matching HLA type.

With regard to this clonotype: Antigen specificity is unknown.

The CDR3 is 18 amino acids. The J segment lost 3 bases and the V segment lost 7 bases, leaving 20 bases of the junction unmatched. Germline V gene sequence: CDR1 SNHLY, CDR2 FYNNEI. TCRdb independently ran MiXCR on the reads; one entry per CDR3 protein. The data show 100,000 or so distinct CDR3 sequences, 35% to 50% seen once. General observations from the study: Cumulative frequency of public TCR beta families picked out carriers of CMV plus the relevant HLA. The ex vivo response showed dominance by HLA-C-restricted CMV-specific TCR beta clonotypes.

The material was CD8+ T cells from cultured PBMCs, obtained from culture after CMV antigen stimulation. The rearrangement links TRBV2 to TRBJ1-1, with 7 bases lining up with TRBD1. The TCR comes from a human donor in good health (CMV status not recorded). Some clones in this sample may be carry-over from other donors' samples. The CDR3 sequence: CASKGTALGGEADTEAFF. CDR3 DNA sequence: TGTGCCAGCAAAGGGACAGCTTTGGGGGGGGAAGCGGACACTGAAGCTTTCTTT.